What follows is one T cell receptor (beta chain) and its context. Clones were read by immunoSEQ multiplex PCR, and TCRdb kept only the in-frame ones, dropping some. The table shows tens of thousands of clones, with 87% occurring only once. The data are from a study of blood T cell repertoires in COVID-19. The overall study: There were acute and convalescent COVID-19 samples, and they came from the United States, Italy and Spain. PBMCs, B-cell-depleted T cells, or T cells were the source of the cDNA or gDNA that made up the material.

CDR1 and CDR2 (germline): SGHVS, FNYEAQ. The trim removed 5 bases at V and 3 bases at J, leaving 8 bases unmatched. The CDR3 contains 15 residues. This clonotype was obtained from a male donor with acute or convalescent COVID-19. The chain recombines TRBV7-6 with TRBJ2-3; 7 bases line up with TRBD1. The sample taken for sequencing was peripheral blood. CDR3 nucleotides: TGTGCCAGCAGCCAACAGGGGTCCGGGACAGATACGCAGTATTTT. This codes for CASSQQGSGTDTQYF.